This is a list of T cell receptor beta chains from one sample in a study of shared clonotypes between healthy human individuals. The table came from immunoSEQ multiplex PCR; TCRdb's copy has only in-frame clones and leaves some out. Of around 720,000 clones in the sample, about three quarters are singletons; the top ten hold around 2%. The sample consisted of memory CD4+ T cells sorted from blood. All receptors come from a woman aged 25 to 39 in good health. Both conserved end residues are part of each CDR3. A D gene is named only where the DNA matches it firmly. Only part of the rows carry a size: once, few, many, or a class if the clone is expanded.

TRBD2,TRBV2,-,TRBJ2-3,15,TGTGCCAGCAGGGGGGGGTCAGGAACCACAGATACGCAGTATTTT,CASRGGSGTTDTQYF
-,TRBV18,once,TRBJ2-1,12,TGTGCCAGCTCACCACGACGAAATGAGCAGTTCTTC,CASSPRRNEQFF
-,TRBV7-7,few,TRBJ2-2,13,TGTGCCAGCAGCCGAGGGATCACCGGGGAGCTGTTTTTT,CASSRGITGELFF
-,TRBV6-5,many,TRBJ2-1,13,TGTGCCAGCAGTTATCCACCCCCCTCTGAGCAGTTCTTC,CASSYPPPSEQFF
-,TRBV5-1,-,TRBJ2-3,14,TGCGCCAGCAGCTTTAGAGCTAGCACAGATACGCAGTATTTT,CASSFRASTDTQYF
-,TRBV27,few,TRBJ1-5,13,TGTGCCAGCAGTTTTACCGAATACGGGGCCCAGCATTTT,CASSFTEYGAQHF
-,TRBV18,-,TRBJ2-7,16,TGTGCCAGCTCACCACCCGGGACGGACGGTTACTACGAGCAGTACTTC,CASSPPGTDGYYEQYF
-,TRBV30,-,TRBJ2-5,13,TGTGCCTGGAGTTTTGGGGCGCAAGAGACCCAGTACTTC,CAWSFGAQETQYF
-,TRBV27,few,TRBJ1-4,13,TGTGCCAGCAGTCCAGGACACCTTGAAAAACTGTTTTTT,CASSPGHLEKLFF
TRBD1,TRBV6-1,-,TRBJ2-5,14,TGTGCCAGCAGCCCGGGACAGGGAATGAAGACCCAGTACTTC,CASSPGQGMKTQYF
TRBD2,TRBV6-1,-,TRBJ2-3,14,TGTGCCACCCGGACTAGCGGACTCGAAGATACGCAGTATTTT,CATRTSGLEDTQYF
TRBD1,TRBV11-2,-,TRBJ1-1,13,TGTGCCAGCAGCTTCACAGGGGCCACTGAAGCTTTCTTT,CASSFTGATEAFF
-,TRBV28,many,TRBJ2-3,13,TGTGCCAGCAGTTGGGGAGGCCAAGATACGCAGTATTTT,CASSWGGQDTQYF
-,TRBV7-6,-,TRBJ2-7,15,TGTGCCAGCAGCTTAAATAACGGTGGGTTCGAGGAGCAGTACTTC,CASSLNNGGFEEQYF
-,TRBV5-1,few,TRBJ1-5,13,TGCGCCAGCAGCAACGGGACTAAGGGGCCCCAGCATTTT,CASSNGTKGPQHF
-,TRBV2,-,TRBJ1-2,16,TGTGCCAGCACAAAATCCGGGCAGGGCGGTAACTATGGCTACACCTTC,CASTKSGQGGNYGYTF
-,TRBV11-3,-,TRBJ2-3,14,TGTGCCAGCAGCTTAGATTGGGCCCCAGATACGCAGTATTTT,CASSLDWAPDTQYF
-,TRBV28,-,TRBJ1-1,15,TGTGCCAGCAGTGACGGACAGACCATGAACACTGAAGCTTTCTTT,CASSDGQTMNTEAFF
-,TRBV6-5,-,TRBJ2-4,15,TGTGCCAGCAGGGCCGGGGGTCTAGCCAAAAACATTCAGTACTTC,CASRAGGLAKNIQYF
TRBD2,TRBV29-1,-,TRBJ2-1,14,TGCAGCGTTGAGGGACTAGCGGGCCACAATGAGCAGTTCTTC,CSVEGLAGHNEQFF
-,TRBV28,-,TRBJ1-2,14,TGTGCCAGCAGTTCGCCCACCATGGGCTATGGCTACACCTTC,CASSSPTMGYGYTF
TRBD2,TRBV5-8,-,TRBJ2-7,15,TGTGCCAGCAGCTTCGGACTAGCGGGAACCTACGAGCAGTACTTC,CASSFGLAGTYEQYF
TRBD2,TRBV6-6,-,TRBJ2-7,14,TGTGCCAGCAGGCCGACTAGCGGGACCTACGAGCAGTACTTC,CASRPTSGTYEQYF
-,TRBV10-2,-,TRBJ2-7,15,TGCGCCAGCAGTAAGCTACTGCAGAGCTCCTACGAGCAGTACTTC,CASSKLLQSSYEQYF
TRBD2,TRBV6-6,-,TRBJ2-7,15,TGTGCCAGCAGCCGAACTAGCGGGAGAGGGGACGAGCAGTACTTC,CASSRTSGRGDEQYF
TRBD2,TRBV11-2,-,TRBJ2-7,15,TGTGCCAGCAGTTTGCTAGCGGGAGTTCGCTACGAGCAGTACTTC,CASSLLAGVRYEQYF
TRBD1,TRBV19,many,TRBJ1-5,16,TGTGCCAGTAGTTCCGGGACAGAGGCGGTTGGTGAGCCCCAGCATTTT,CASSSGTEAVGEPQHF
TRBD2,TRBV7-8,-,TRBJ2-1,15,TGTGCCAGCAGTCGGGGGGTTGGGGCCTACAATGAGCAGTTCTTC,CASSRGVGAYNEQFF
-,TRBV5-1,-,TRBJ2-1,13,TGCGCCAGCAGCAATCCCCGGGACGATGAGCAGTTCTTC,CASSNPRDDEQFF
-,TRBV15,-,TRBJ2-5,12,TGTGCCACCAGGCAGTACCAAGAGACCCAGTACTTC,CATRQYQETQYF
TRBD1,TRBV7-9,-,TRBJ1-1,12,TGTGCCAGCAGCCAGACAGGGTCTGAAGCTTTCTTT,CASSQTGSEAFF
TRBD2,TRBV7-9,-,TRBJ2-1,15,TGTGCCAGCAGCGATACTAGCGGGAGGGACGGTGAGCAGTTCTTC,CASSDTSGRDGEQFF
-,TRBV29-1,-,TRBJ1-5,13,TGCAGCGTTGAGCAATTCGAGGGGCAGCCCCAGCATTTT,CSVEQFEGQPQHF
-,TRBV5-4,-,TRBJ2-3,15,TGTGCCAGCAGCTTGCGGCAGGGAACCACAGATACGCAGTATTTT,CASSLRQGTTDTQYF
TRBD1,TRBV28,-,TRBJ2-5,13,TGTGCCAGCAGTGTAGGGGGCAAAGAGACCCAGTACTTC,CASSVGGKETQYF
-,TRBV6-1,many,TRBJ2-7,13,TGTGCCTCCAGGGCAGGAGCATCCTACGAGCAGTACTTC,CASRAGASYEQYF
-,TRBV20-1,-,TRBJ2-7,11,TGCAGTGCTAGATTGAAAGACGAGCAGTACTTC,CSARLKDEQYF
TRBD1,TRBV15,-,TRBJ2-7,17,TGTGCCACCAGCAGAGATCGTTCGACAGGGCTTTCCTACGAGCAGTACTTC,CATSRDRSTGLSYEQYF
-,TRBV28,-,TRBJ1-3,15,TGTGCCAGCATGACCTCGGCGGGCTCTGGAAACACCATATATTTT,CASMTSAGSGNTIYF
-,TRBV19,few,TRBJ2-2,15,TGTGCCAGTAGTATAGGGACAGTAGGCACCGGGGAGCTGTTTTTT,CASSIGTVGTGELFF
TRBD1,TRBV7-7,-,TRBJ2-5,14,TGTGCCAGCAGCAGAAGACAGGGTAAAGAGACCCAGTACTTC,CASSRRQGKETQYF
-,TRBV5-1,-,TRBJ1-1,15,TGCGCCAGCAGCTTATACCCACAGGGAGGCGCTGAAGCTTTCTTT,CASSLYPQGGAEAFF
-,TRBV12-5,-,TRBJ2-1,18,TGTGCTAGTGGTTTGGTAAATAACCGGCGGCCGGGGTACAATGAGCAGTTCTTC,CASGLVNNRRPGYNEQFF